This TCR beta chain was profiled in a study of human thymus T cells. Corrective heart surgery yielded the resections from which the thymus tissue came. Study-wide findings and caveats: Related research reported highly overlapping thymic repertoires among unrelated individuals. Seemingly biased V and J gene usage marked thymic and blood repertoires.

Of note for this clone: Its antigen is still unknown.

Germline V gene sequence: CDR1 LNHNV, CDR2 YYDKDF (reference sequence). The CDR3 loop spans 14 amino acids. V lost 6 bases, J lost 7 bases, and 16 bases lay in between. Libraries were prepared by immunoSEQ multiplex PCR; TCRdb keeps only in-frame clonotypes and omits some of them. The data contain some 120,000 clones, around 95% of them singletons. Material for sequencing was thymus tissue. The rearrangement uses TRBV15 and TRBJ1-5; D call uncertain. This TCR came from a boy less than two years old with a congenital heart defect but otherwise immunologically healthy. Here the CDR3 reads CATSKEVYGQPQHF. In DNA form, the CDR3 reads TGTGCCACCAGTAAGGAGGTATACGGGCAGCCCCAGCATTTT. The full variable domain, completed using reference TRBV15 and TRBJ1-5, is DAMVIQNPRYQVTQFGKPVTLSCSQTLNHNVMYWYQQKSSQAPKLLFHYYDKDFNNEADTPDNFQSRRPNTSFCFLDIRSPGLGDTAMYLCATSKEVYGQPQHFGDGTRLSIL.